Shown below are 23 T cell receptor beta chains from a single sample sequenced in a study of regulatory T cells in long-lasting Graves disease. Time point denoted: newly diagnosed GD, antithyroid drugs for less than 3 months. PBMC-derived RNA was used for the TCR library. Libraries of TCR beta came from iRepertoire HTBI primers plus Arm-PCR of CDR3 regions. MiXCR, applied by TCRdb to the multiplex PCR reads, yields one record per CDR3 protein. This table has hundreds of thousands of distinct CDR3 sequences, around 15% appearing once. The sample was also reused in another study, on T cells in Graves' hyperthyroidism and ophthalmopathy.

The source material was peripheral blood mononuclear cells (PBMCs), sampled at new diagnosis, from a patient treated with antithyroid drugs. The receptors derive from a woman aged 25-40 years with Graves disease.

This chain connects TRBV4-1 to TRBJ2-5, with 8 bases fitting TRBD2. The trim removed 0 bases at V and 5 bases at J, leaving 8 bases unmatched. Germline-derived CDR1 and CDR2 are MGHRA and YSYEKL. CDR3 length equals 16 residues. CDR3 sequence reads: CASSQELADPRETQYF. CDR3 bases: TGCGCCAGCAGCCAAGAACTAGCGGACCCCCGGGAGACCCAGTACTTC.

This clonotype was recorded at least ten times. The gene calls are TRBV2 and TRBJ2-3; no reliable D call. CDR3 length: 11 amino acids. Trimming left V 9 bases short and J 0 bases short, with 4 bases between. Germline CDR1 SNHLY, CDR2 FYNNEI. The CDR3 is CARVSTDTQYF. The CDR3 DNA is TGTGCCAGAGTTAGCACAGATACGCAGTATTTT.

In its sample, this clonotype was seen a few times. The chain couples TRBV10-2 to TRBJ2-1; D is unclear. CDR1 is WSHSY, CDR2 SAAADI, per germline. Deletions cut 7 bases from V and 5 bases from J, with 18 bases between. CDR3 length: 15 residues. The CDR3 loop is CASTSRPLGNNEQFF. The DNA of the CDR3 is TGCGCCAGCACCTCCAGACCCCTGGGAAACAATGAGCAGTTCTTC.

This clonotype was counted between two and nine times. The chain combines TRBV28 with TRBJ2-7, with D unresolved. V was shortened by 6 bases and J by 3 bases, with 9 bases between the two germline ends. The V gene's germline CDR1 is MDHEN and CDR2 SYDVKM. This CDR3 is 12 amino acids long. CDR3 sequence (DNA): TGTGCCAGCAGACGATTGGGCTACGAGCAGTACTTC. Amino acids: CASRRLGYEQYF.

The chain has TRBV20-1 and TRBJ2-1, with TRBD2 matching 8 bases. CDR3 length equals 16 residues. V was pared by 0 bases and J by 4 bases, with 8 bases of the junction left unmatched. Germline assignment: CDR1 DFQATT and CDR2 SNEGSKA (reference sequence). The CDR3 DNA reads as TGCAGTGCTAGAGATTCAAGCGGGGGTCAATACAATGAGCAGTTCTTC. Translating gives CSARDSSGGQYNEQFF.

The chain combines TRBV5-1 with TRBJ2-2; D is unresolved. CDR3 length: 15 residues. Germline lookup yields CDR1 SGHRS and CDR2 YFSETQ. V gave up 1 base and J gave up 2 bases, with 9 bases separating them. CDR3 in DNA: TGCGCCAGCAGCTTGAAGGCGGATAACACCGGGGAGCTGTTTTTT. This encodes CASSLKADNTGELFF. Complete variable domain (other parts from reference TRBV5-1 and TRBJ2-2): KAGVTQTPRYLIKTRGQQVTLSCSPISGHRSVSWYQQTPGQGLQFLFEYFSETQRNKGNFPGRFSGRQFSNSRSEMNVSTLELGDSALYLCASSLKADNTGELFFGEGSRLTVL.

This clonotype was seen only a few times. The chain recombines TRBV6-2 or TRBV6-3 with TRBJ1-1; weak D call: TRBD1 (6 bases). The length of the CDR3 is 16 residues. Germline V gene lookup returns CDR1 MNHEY and CDR2 SVGEGT. V lost 2 bases and J 4 bases, leaving 17 bases between the germline ends. The CDR3: CASSYQKGGGATEAFF. The DNA for the CDR3 is TGTGCCAGCAGTTACCAGAAAGGGGGGGGGGCCACTGAAGCTTTCTTT.

This clonotype was detected many times. This sequence joins TRBV27 and TRBJ2-3; 7 nucleotides align to TRBD2. V lost 6 bases to trimming and J lost 4 bases; unmatched junction nucleotides: 10. This CDR3 region has 15 residues. CDR1 is MNHEY and CDR2 is SMNVEV in the germline V gene (reference sequence). The CDR3 sequence is CASRGFQGGPDTQYF. The CDR3 region has the DNA TGTGCCAGCAGGGGATTTCAGGGAGGGCCAGATACGCAGTATTTT.

Remarks on this clonotype: Mismatch with germline at one junction end may stem from a read error. The J gene is TRBJ2-5, the V gene TRBV6-2 or TRBV6-3; maybe TRBD2 (6 bases). Germline values: CDR1 MNHEY, CDR2 SVGEGT. The CDR3 is 14 residues long. CDR3 loop: CASSASPGVETRYF. CDR3 sequence (DNA): TGTGCCAGCAGTGCATCCCCGGGAGTAGAGACCCGGTACTTC.

In this sample, this clonotype turned up many times. One end of the junction is discordant with germline, which a read error may explain. The chain employs TRBV6-1 and TRBJ1-1; D ambiguous. The CDR3 loop spans 14 amino acids. The V gene's germline CDR1 is MNHNS and CDR2 SASEGT. The DNA for the CDR3 is TGTGCCAGCAGTGAAAACCCCGGGAACGCTGAAGCTTTCTTT. Amino acid sequence: CASSENPGNAEAFF.

The gene calls are TRBV11-1 and TRBJ2-2; 8 positions match TRBD2. This CDR3 contains 15 residues. V dropped 5 bases and J dropped 5; count of bases not matched to a gene: 7. Germline V lookup: CDR1 SGHAT, CDR2 FQDESV (reference sequence). The CDR3 sequence is CASSLRTSPTGELFF. The DNA of the CDR3 is TGTGCCAGCAGCCTCAGGACTAGCCCTACCGGGGAGCTGTTTTTT.

The J gene is TRBJ2-6, the V gene TRBV24-1; unclear D gene. Trimming cost V 4 bases and J 5 bases, with 14 bases left between them. Germline V gene sequence: CDR1 KGHDR, CDR2 SFDVKD. The CDR3 covers 16 residues. The CDR3 bases are TGTGCCACCAGTGACTCTCTAGGTCCAAGGGCCAACGTCCTGACTTTC. Its protein product is CATSDSLGPRANVLTF.

The CDR3 nucleotides are TGTGCCAGCCGCGGACAGGGAGGTTGGGGCTACACCTTC. Residues: CASRGQGGWGYTF. The chain employs TRBV6-4 and TRBJ1-2; 8 bases are a match to TRBD1. V trimming: 8 bases; J trimming: 8 bases; junction bases outside the gene matches: 10. The CDR3 extends over 13 amino acids. Germline V gene sequence: CDR1 MRHNA, CDR2 SNTAGT.

This clonotype appeared many times. The chain couples TRBV10-3 to TRBJ2-1, with 12 bases matching TRBD2. The CDR3 has 15 residues. V was clipped by 5 bases and J by 7 bases; unmatched bases: 6. In germline, CDR1 is ENHRY, CDR2 SYGVKD. The CDR3 DNA is TGTGCCATCAGTCGACTAGCGGGAGCGAATAATGAGCAGTTCTTC. Amino acids: CAISRLAGANNEQFF.

This clonotype was seen a few times. The chain is built from TRBV25-1 and TRBJ1-1; 8 bases match TRBD1. CDR1 and CDR2 (germline): MGHDK, SYGVNS. CDR3 length equals 16 residues. V shed 4 bases and J 1 base; nucleotides not matched to a gene: 8. DNA of the CDR3: TGTGCCAGCAGTGCAACCGCCGGGACAGGGAACACTGAAGCTTTCTTT. Amino acids: CASSATAGTGNTEAFF.

The chain employs TRBV29-1 and TRBJ2-1; D unclear. The CDR3 contains 13 residues. V lost 4 bases to trimming and J lost 6 bases, with 13 bases between them. Germline lookup yields CDR1 SQVTM and CDR2 ANQGSEA. The CDR3 here is CSVGLPLFNEQFF. The CDR3 DNA reads as TGCAGCGTTGGACTCCCATTATTCAATGAGCAGTTCTTC.

This clonotype appeared many times. This chain uses TRBV2 with TRBJ2-1; 7 positions agree with TRBD1. Germline assignment: CDR1 SNHLY and CDR2 FYNNEI. The CDR3 is 17 amino acids. V gave up 0 bases and J gave up 6 bases; unmatched junction bases: 11. CDR3 loop: CASSEAKARGLFNEQFF. The CDR3 DNA follows: TGTGCCAGCAGTGAAGCGAAAGCAAGGGGGCTTTTCAATGAGCAGTTCTTC.

In this sample, this clonotype turned up a few times. J is TRBJ2-1 and V is TRBV10-3; possibly TRBD1 or TRBD2 for D (5 bases each). Germline lookup yields CDR1 ENHRY and CDR2 SYGVKD. The CDR3 is made up of 15 amino acids. V was cut by 7 bases and J by 2 bases, with 15 bases left in between. CDR3 bases: TGTGCCATCAAGCGATCGAGGGGTACCTACAATGAGCAGTTCTTC. It translates to CAIKRSRGTYNEQFF.

Worth noting for this clonotype: A read error may produce the germline difference seen at one junction end. The V and J genes are TRBV20-1 and TRBJ1-3, with TRBD1 matching 7 bases. Germline V lookup: CDR1 DFQATT, CDR2 SNEGSKA (reference sequence). The CDR3 length is 15 residues. The CDR3 region has the DNA TGCAGTGCTAGAGAACAGGGGTCCTCTGGAAGCACCATATATTTT. This codes for CSAREQGSSGSTIYF.

At least ten counts were recorded for this clonotype. The chain combines TRBV12-3 or TRBV12-4 with TRBJ1-5; tentative D call: TRBD1 (6 bases). This CDR3 has 14 residues. Trimming cost V 6 bases and J 3 bases, with 12 bases left between them. The CDR3 protein is CASSLNRDNQPQHF. DNA for the CDR3: TGTGCCAGCAGCTTGAACAGGGACAATCAGCCCCAGCATTTT.

This clonotype turned up a few times. This rearrangement joins TRBV12-3 or TRBV12-4 to TRBJ2-5; D is perhaps TRBD1 (6 bases). Trimming removed 6 bases from V and 5 bases from J, with 19 bases in between. This CDR3 region has 15 residues. The CDR3 coding sequence is TGTGCCAGCAGGAACAGGGACCCCCAACGCGAGACCCAGTACTTC. Translation: CASRNRDPQRETQYF.

V and J are TRBV27 and TRBJ1-2; D is possibly TRBD1 (6 bases). The germline V gene encodes CDR1 MNHEY and CDR2 SMNVEV (reference sequence). The ends were cut back, 4 bases at V and 7 bases at J, with 13 bases in the middle. The CDR3 sequence is 13 residues long. CDR3 residues: CASSSRGYGGYTF. For the CDR3, the DNA is TGTGCCAGCAGTTCGAGGGGGTACGGTGGCTACACCTTC.

This clonotype has a count of ten or more. The J gene is TRBJ1-5, the V gene TRBV28; 7 bases agree with TRBD1. The J segment lost 1 base and the V segment lost 7 bases, leaving 4 bases of the junction unmatched. CDR3 length: 14 amino acids. Germline lookup yields CDR1 MDHEN and CDR2 SYDVKM. Here the CDR3 DNA reads TGTGCCAGCAAGACAGGGCCCAGCAATCAGCCCCAGCATTTT. Translating it yields CASKTGPSNQPQHF.